This T cell receptor (beta chain) is drawn from a study of cytomegalovirus exposure and HLA in healthy donors. CDR3 size: 14 residues. Germline lookup yields CDR1 MDHEN and CDR2 SYDVKM. The V end lost 5 bases, the J end lost 0 bases, and 11 bases lay between the germline ends. The PCR employed 60 Vbeta primers together with 13 Jbeta primers. Generated by immunoSEQ multiplex PCR, the TCRdb table keeps only in-frame clones and is missing some. The data show around 120,000 clones, approximately 68% seen once. The sequence was obtained from a man aged 30 to 45 in good health and CMV-seropositive. V and J are TRBV28 and TRBJ2-7; D is uncertain. The sequenced material came from PBMCs. CDR3 in amino acids: CASSPPERSYEQYF. The CDR3 nucleotides are TGTGCCAGCAGTCCTCCAGAGCGCTCCTACGAGCAGTACTTC.